The 18 T cell receptor beta chains in this list originate from one sample, sequenced in a study of beta chain features in type 1 diabetes (dated by TCRdb to about 2018). What the research found in general, with its limitations: A moderate but significant shortening of TCRB CDR3 length was observed in type 1 diabetes patients in all four CD4+ subsets.

The library came from the immunoSEQ multiplex PCR assay. The entire amount of isolated RNA was reverse transcribed using the High Capacity cDNA Reverse Transcription Kit, so the sequenced TCRB transcripts were expressed ones. What TCRdb holds here is the immuneACCESS table cut down to in-frame rearrangements. Part of the clones is not present; checked against another copy, under half of the missing clones reflect an unresolved V gene, and the others are unexplained. Present in this sample are more than 250,000 clones, about a fifth of which were seen just once. The ten largest clones capture 0.028% of the sample. Their specific antigens are unknown. The material sequenced was naive CD4+ T cells from blood. This specimen's cell subset or site label, per the study, means: true naive CD4+ T cells. The receptors shown here come from a woman in her thirties or forties with type 1 diabetes.

J is TRBJ2-7 and V is TRBV10-3, with 7 bases lining up with TRBD2. The germline V gene encodes CDR1 ENHRY and CDR2 SYGVKD. This CDR3 spans 13 amino acids. The V segment lost 3 bases and the J segment 7 bases; nucleotides outside the gene matches: 6. The CDR3 loop is CAISDPLGGEQYF. CDR3 DNA: TGTGCCATCAGTGACCCCCTGGGGGGGGAGCAGTACTTC.

The gene calls are TRBV29-1 and TRBJ2-2; 9 bases agree with TRBD1. The germline CDR1 and CDR2 sequences are SQVTM and ANQGSEA. V was clipped by 5 bases and J by 6 bases; unmatched bases: 7. This CDR3 has 14 residues. The CDR3 DNA reads TGCAGCGTTTCACAGGGGGCGGGTTCCGGGGAGCTGTTTTTT. It yields the protein CSVSQGAGSGELFF.

This clone was counted only a few times. The gene calls are TRBV29-1 and TRBJ1-1; 8 bases align to TRBD1. Unmatched junction bases numbered 8, after V lost 7 bases and J lost 1 base. There are 14 residues in the CDR3. Per the germline V gene, CDR1 is SQVTM and CDR2 is ANQGSEA. The chain's CDR3 is CSAMTGVPNTEAFF. CDR3 DNA sequence: TGCAGCGCCATGACAGGGGTCCCGAACACTGAAGCTTTCTTT.

The chain joins TRBV7-2 to TRBJ1-3; 7 nucleotides line up with TRBD1. The CDR3 covers 14 residues. After removal of 4 bases from V and 2 bases from J, the junction contained 2 bases not matched to a gene. Germline V CDR1 and CDR2: SGHTA, FQGNSA. This chain's CDR3 is CASSYTGAGNTIYF. CDR3 nucleotide sequence: TGTGCCAGCAGCTACACAGGGGCTGGAAACACCATATATTTT.

The V call is TRBV5-6, the J call TRBJ1-5; possibly TRBD1 for D (5 bases). The CDR3 contains 14 residues. Looked up from germline, CDR1 is SGHDT and CDR2 is YYEEEE. The V end was cut by 3 bases, the J end by 5 bases, with 12 bases between. CDR3 in amino acids: CASSSRGPYQPQHF. Here the CDR3 DNA reads TGTGCCAGCAGCTCGCGGGGACCCTATCAGCCCCAGCATTTT.

The sample holds a few counts of this clone. The gene calls are TRBV4-1 and TRBJ1-2, with D perhaps TRBD1 (6 bases). The CDR3 spans 17 residues. Germline-derived CDR1 and CDR2 are MGHRA and YSYEKL. V lost 1 base to trimming and J lost 3 bases, with 18 bases between them. In DNA form, the CDR3 reads TGCGCCAGCAGCCAAGTTCTGGTAGGGGGATCGTACTATGGCTACACCTTC. Translating gives CASSQVLVGGSYYGYTF.

The V call is TRBV28, the J call TRBJ2-3, with 10 bases identical to TRBD2. This CDR3 comprises 15 residues. Per the germline V gene, CDR1 is MDHEN and CDR2 is SYDVKM. J lost 6 bases, V lost 5 bases, and 8 bases had no gene match. The CDR3 nucleotides read TGTGCCAGCAGTCAACCGGGACTAGCGTCGGATACGCAGTATTTT. Amino acids: CASSQPGLASDTQYF.

This chain connects TRBV28 to TRBJ2-7, with a weak D call TRBD1 (6 bases). Germline assignment: CDR1 MDHEN and CDR2 SYDVKM. This CDR3 is built from 15 residues. Trimming took off 5 bases at V and 0 bases at J, with 14 bases between the two ends. The chain's CDR3 is CASSIRDTYSYEQYF. CDR3 nucleotide sequence: TGTGCCAGCAGTATCCGGGACACGTACTCCTACGAGCAGTACTTC.

This clone was observed a few times. This chain connects TRBV4-1 to TRBJ1-5; no clear D gene. The germline V and J ends were trimmed by 0 bases and 2 bases, with 8 bases remaining between them. Germline V CDR1 and CDR2: MGHRA, YSYEKL. This CDR3 region has 15 residues. The CDR3 protein is CASSQDAGGNQPQHF. In DNA, the CDR3 is TGCGCCAGCAGCCAAGATGCGGGAGGCAATCAGCCCCAGCATTTT.

This chain joins TRBV13 and TRBJ2-7, with D unclear. CDR3 size: 13 residues. CDR1 and CDR2 (germline): PRHDT, FYEKMQ (reference sequence). Trimming removed 5 bases at V and 2 bases at J, with 10 bases between. The DNA for the CDR3 is TGTGCCAGCAGCCTTACACATACCTACGAGCAGTACTTC. Protein: CASSLTHTYEQYF.

This clone occurred a few times. This sequence joins TRBV25-1 and TRBJ2-1; a possible D gene is TRBD2 (6 bases). This CDR3 comprises 14 residues. Germline V gene sequence: CDR1 MGHDK, CDR2 SYGVNS. V was pared by 6 bases and J by 6 bases, with 15 bases between. The CDR3, as DNA: TGTGCCAGCAGCGGGACTCTCCCTCGCAATGAGCAGTTCTTC. This sequence encodes CASSGTLPRNEQFF.

This clone was counted between two and nine times. The chain carries TRBV4-3 and TRBJ2-7, with a tentative D call TRBD2 (7 bases). This CDR3 is built from 15 residues. Trimming cost V 6 bases and J 5 bases, with 20 bases left between them. Looked up from germline, CDR1 is LGHNA and CDR2 is YSLEER. The CDR3 DNA sequence: TGCGCCAGCAGTCTAAGTAGGGGGGGCTACCACGAGCAGTACTTC. This encodes CASSLSRGGYHEQYF.

In this sample, this clone turned up a few times. The V and J genes are TRBV4-2 and TRBJ2-1, with D perhaps matching TRBD2 (5 bases). V lost 3 bases, J lost 2 bases, and 11 bases lay in between. There are 15 residues in the CDR3. CDR1 and CDR2 (germline): LGHNA, YNFKEQ. The DNA for the CDR3 is TGTGCCAGCAGCCAGCTACTAGAGGCCTACAATGAGCAGTTCTTC. Its translation: CASSQLLEAYNEQFF.

The genes are TRBV18 and TRBJ1-2; 7 nucleotides align to TRBD1. CDR1 and CDR2 (germline): KGHSH, LQKENI. The CDR3 is 16 residues long. V shed 0 bases and J 7 bases; nucleotides not matched to a gene: 11. The CDR3, as DNA: TGTGCCAGCTCACCACCTTTTCAGGGGGAGCAAGGTGGCTACACCTTC. Translating gives CASSPPFQGEQGGYTF.

This chain connects TRBV28 to TRBJ1-2; D not resolved. V lost 5 bases to trimming and J lost 1 base, with 17 bases between them. Germline V CDR1 and CDR2: MDHEN, SYDVKM. This CDR3 comprises 16 residues. CDR3 in DNA: TGTGCCAGCAGTCCCCCTCCCGAGCGGCTTAACTATGGCTACACCTTC. Translation gives CASSPPPERLNYGYTF.

This chain joins TRBV7-8 and TRBJ2-7; 8 bases match TRBD2. The J segment lost 2 bases and the V segment lost 1 base, leaving 1 base of the junction unmatched. Germline V gene sequence: CDR1 SGHVS, CDR2 FQNEAQ. This CDR3 region has 14 residues. CDR3 loop: CASSLGTSTYEQYF. DNA of the CDR3: TGTGCCAGCAGCTTAGGGACTAGCACCTACGAGCAGTACTTC. Looking up the rest from reference TRBV7-8 and TRBJ2-7 gives the full variable domain: GAGVSQSPRYKVAKRGQDVALRCDPISGHVSLFWYQQALGQGPEFLTYFQNEAQLDKSGLPSDRFFAERPEGSVSTLKIQRTQQEDSAVYLCASSLGTSTYEQYFGPGTRLTVT.

This clone has only a few counts. CDR3 protein: CSVAGLAGGVGAKNIQYF. The CDR3 DNA reads TGCAGCGTTGCCGGACTAGCGGGAGGAGTGGGGGCCAAAAACATTCAGTACTTC. The chain recombines TRBV29-1 with TRBJ2-4, with TRBD2 identical over 14 bases. Germline CDR1 reads SQVTM; CDR2 reads ANQGSEA. With 4 bases clipped from V and 1 base from J, the junction kept 9 bases outside the gene matches. The CDR3 is made up of 18 amino acids.

The chain links TRBV2 to TRBJ1-1; D perhaps matches TRBD1 (5 bases). Germline lookup yields CDR1 SNHLY and CDR2 FYNNEI. The CDR3 is 11 residues long. Trimming shortened V by 5 bases and J by 8 bases, and 9 bases separated the two germline ends. This chain's CDR3 is CASSFRQEAFF. CDR3 nucleotide sequence: TGTGCCAGCAGTTTTCGACAGGAAGCTTTCTTT.